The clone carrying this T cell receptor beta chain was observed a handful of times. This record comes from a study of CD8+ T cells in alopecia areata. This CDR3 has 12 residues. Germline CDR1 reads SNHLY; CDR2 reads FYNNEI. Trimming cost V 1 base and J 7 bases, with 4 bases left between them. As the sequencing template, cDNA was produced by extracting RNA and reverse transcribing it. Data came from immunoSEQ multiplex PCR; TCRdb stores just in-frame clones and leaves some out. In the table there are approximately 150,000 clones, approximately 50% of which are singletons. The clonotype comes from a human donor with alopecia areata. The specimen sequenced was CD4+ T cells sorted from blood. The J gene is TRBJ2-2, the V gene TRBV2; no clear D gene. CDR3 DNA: TGTGCCAGCAGTGAAGGTTTCGGGGAGCTGTTTTTT. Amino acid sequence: CASSEGFGELFF.